What follows are 21 T cell receptor beta chains derived from one specimen sequenced in a study of T cell changes during pregnancy in multiple sclerosis. Here immunoSEQ multiplex PCR was the method, and the copy in TCRdb shows in-frame clones only, minus some. Counted here are roughly 69,000 clones, approximately 90% occurring once; the ten biggest clones make up 1.4% to 1.5%. Specimen: peripheral blood, collected after pregnancy. All receptors come from a female donor with multiple sclerosis, enrolled in a pregnancy study.

The V and J genes are TRBV18 and TRBJ2-2; 8 bases are a match to TRBD1. The CDR3 covers 15 residues. V trimming: 8 bases; J trimming: 2 bases; junction bases outside the gene matches: 7. CDR1 and CDR2 (germline): KGHSH, LQKENI. The CDR3 DNA reads as TGTGCCAGCCGGAGGGGGACAGGAAACACCGGGGAGCTGTTTTTT. It specifies CASRRGTGNTGELFF.

The chain couples TRBV12-5 to TRBJ2-1; 12 nucleotides line up with TRBD2. V lost 4 bases and J lost 8; bases outside the gene matches: 15. Germline lookup yields CDR1 LGHNT and CDR2 FRNRAP. This CDR3 is 18 amino acids long. CDR3 amino acids: CASGSQTRLAGVIYEQFF. The CDR3 region has the DNA TGTGCTAGTGGTTCCCAAACAAGACTAGCGGGAGTCATTTATGAGCAGTTCTTC.

This clone was counted between two and nine times. The J gene is TRBJ1-1, the V gene TRBV7-3; the match to TRBD1 covers 7 bases. V shed 2 bases and J 4 bases; nucleotides not matched to a gene: 4. CDR1 SGHTA and CDR2 FQGTGA come from the germline V gene. This CDR3 contains 14 residues. The CDR3 region has the DNA TGTGCCAGCAGCTTAGAGGGGGCGGGCACTGAAGCTTTCTTT. Translating it yields CASSLEGAGTEAFF.

In its sample, this clone was seen once. V is TRBV11-1 and J is TRBJ2-7; D gene ambiguous. The CDR3 has 12 amino acids. The V and J ends lost 5 bases and 5 bases respectively, with 10 bases between them. Germline values: CDR1 SGHAT, CDR2 FQDESV (reference sequence). The CDR3 region is CASSLTSDEQYF. For the CDR3, the DNA is TGTGCCAGCAGCCTGACCAGCGACGAGCAGTACTTC.

V usage is TRBV2 and J usage is TRBJ2-2; TRBD2 aligns across 12 bases. The CDR3 loop spans 19 amino acids. Germline lookup yields CDR1 SNHLY and CDR2 FYNNEI. Trimming took 4 bases from V and 0 from J; bases not matched to a gene: 9. The CDR3 is CASSGGLAGLLANTGELFF. The CDR3 DNA sequence: TGTGCCAGCAGTGGAGGACTAGCGGGACTCCTGGCGAACACCGGGGAGCTGTTTTTT.

V usage is TRBV19 and J usage is TRBJ2-3, with D unclear. CDR3 length equals 16 residues. Germline V gene data show CDR1 as LNHDA and CDR2 as SQIVND (reference sequence). V lost 9 bases and J 4 bases, leaving 23 bases between the germline ends. The CDR3 here is CARSTIATLRPDTQYF. The CDR3, as DNA: TGTGCCAGATCAACTATAGCTACCCTGCGGCCAGATACGCAGTATTTT.

CDR3 amino acids: CASSFQDRGRINQPQHF. DNA of the CDR3: TGTGCCAGCAGCTTTCAGGACAGGGGAAGAATCAATCAGCCCCAGCATTTT. The chain employs TRBV21-1 and TRBJ1-5; no check of the table's D call, TRBD1, against the DNA was made. TRBV21-1 is a documented pseudogene. The CDR3 contains 17 residues.

J is TRBJ2-1 and V is TRBV19; TRBD2 matches 9 bases. The V gene's germline CDR1 is LNHDA and CDR2 SQIVND (reference sequence). CDR3 length equals 14 residues. The trim removed 3 bases at V and 7 bases at J, leaving 4 bases unmatched. CDR3 residues: CASSILAGVNEQFF. The CDR3 nucleotides read TGTGCCAGTAGTATCTTAGCGGGAGTGAATGAGCAGTTCTTC.

The chain recombines TRBV5-1 with TRBJ2-5; 9 bases are a match to TRBD2. The germline CDR1 and CDR2 sequences are SGHRS and YFSETQ. V was pared by 0 bases and J by 2 bases, with 8 bases of the junction left unmatched. The CDR3 is 17 amino acids. The CDR3 spells CASSLAIAGAQQETQYF. The CDR3 nucleotides are TGCGCCAGCAGCTTGGCCATAGCGGGAGCCCAACAAGAGACCCAGTACTTC.

This chain links TRBV5-1 with TRBJ2-2; 8 nucleotides align to TRBD1. This CDR3 is 16 amino acids long. Trimming removed 4 bases from V and 4 bases from J; junction bases left unmatched: 9. CDR1 SGHRS and CDR2 YFSETQ come from the germline V gene. The CDR3 nucleotides are TGCGCCAGCAGCCCGGAATGGACAGGGCGCACCGGGGAGCTGTTTTTT. As protein: CASSPEWTGRTGELFF.

V is TRBV6-1 and J is TRBJ2-7, with 7 nucleotides matching TRBD2. V dropped 6 bases and J dropped 0; count of bases not matched to a gene: 5. The CDR3 totals 14 residues. Germline CDR1 and CDR2: MNHNS and SASEGT. DNA of the CDR3: TGTGCCAGCAGACTAGCGTCTAGCTCCTACGAGCAGTACTTC. Translated: CASRLASSSYEQYF.

This chain connects TRBV2 to TRBJ2-1; 14 bases agree with TRBD2. Germline lookup yields CDR1 SNHLY and CDR2 FYNNEI. V was pared by 6 bases and J by 0 bases, with 16 bases of the junction left unmatched. The CDR3 is 21 amino acids. The CDR3 DNA sequence: TGTGCCAGCAGGGGTCCGGGACTAGCGGGAGAGGGTCAAGGCTCCTACAATGAGCAGTTCTTC. Protein product: CASRGPGLAGEGQGSYNEQFF.

The chain links TRBV6-1 to TRBJ2-1; 12 positions agree with TRBD2. The CDR3 contains 16 residues. Germline CDR1 MNHNS, CDR2 SASEGT. V lost 4 bases and J lost 4; bases outside the gene matches: 5. CDR3 residues: CASSATSGGKYNEQFF. DNA of the CDR3: TGTGCCAGCAGTGCGACTAGCGGGGGAAAATACAATGAGCAGTTCTTC.

The V gene is TRBV5-1, the J gene TRBJ1-1; D is uncertain. The CDR3 contains 13 residues. From germline, CDR1 is SGHRS and CDR2 YFSETQ. V lost 0 bases and J lost 4, with 7 bases in between. The CDR3 spells CASSLATGTEAFF. The DNA of the CDR3 is TGCGCCAGCAGCTTGGCGACTGGCACTGAAGCTTTCTTT.

The chain has TRBV19 and TRBJ1-1; D gene ambiguous. Germline values: CDR1 LNHDA, CDR2 SQIVND (reference sequence). The CDR3 totals 13 residues. Trimming removed 3 bases at V and 3 bases at J, with 8 bases between. As DNA, the CDR3 is TGTGCCAGTAGTATTGAGATTGACACTGAAGCTTTCTTT. It codes for CASSIEIDTEAFF.

This chain uses TRBV18 with TRBJ2-5, with D maybe TRBD2 (6 bases). The V end was cut by 2 bases, the J end by 11 bases, with 15 bases between. This CDR3 is built from 13 residues. Germline lookup yields CDR1 KGHSH and CDR2 LQKENI. This CDR3 is CASSPGDSGEQYF. The DNA of the CDR3 is TGTGCCAGCTCACCAGGGGATTCGGGGGAGCAGTACTTC.

The J gene is TRBJ2-6, the V gene TRBV6-5; a weak D match, TRBD1 (6 bases). The CDR3 runs to 14 residues. Trimming stripped 6 bases from V and 4 bases from J, with 10 bases between. In germline, CDR1 is MNHEY, CDR2 SVGAGI. Here the CDR3 reads CASRTGSGANVLTF. In DNA, the CDR3 is TGTGCCAGCAGGACAGGCTCCGGGGCCAACGTCCTGACTTTC.

This sequence joins TRBV6-6 and TRBJ1-3, with D possibly matching TRBD1 (5 bases). With 2 bases removed from V and 0 bases from J, the gap between germline ends came to 5 bases. Germline V gene lookup returns CDR1 MNHNY and CDR2 SVGAGI (reference sequence). This CDR3 has 14 amino acids. The CDR3: CASSYDSSGNTIYF. CDR3 nucleotides: TGTGCCAGCAGTTACGACAGCTCTGGAAACACCATATATTTT.

This chain connects TRBV29-1 to TRBJ2-1; a weak D match, TRBD1 (6 bases). Trimming took off 6 bases at V and 6 bases at J, with 15 bases between the two ends. The CDR3 totals 13 residues. Germline V gene sequence: CDR1 SQVTM, CDR2 ANQGSEA. CDR3 region: CSVQGHGGNEQFF. DNA for the CDR3: TGCAGCGTACAGGGCCATGGGGGCAATGAGCAGTTCTTC.

The chain carries TRBV30 and TRBJ1-2, with D unresolved. The CDR3 runs to 16 residues. Germline CDR1 reads GTSNPN; CDR2 reads SVGIG (reference sequence). V lost 3 bases to trimming and J lost 0 bases, with 17 bases between them. The CDR3 nucleotides read TGTGCCTGGAGCGCGATGCTCCCATATTCTAACTATGGCTACACCTTC. It specifies CAWSAMLPYSNYGYTF. The variable domain in full, completed from reference TRBV30 and TRBJ1-2, reads SQTIHQWPATLVQPVGSPLSLECTVEGTSNPNLYWYRQAAGRGLQLLFYSVGIGQISSEVPQNLSASRPQDRQFILSSKKLLLSDSGFYLCAWSAMLPYSNYGYTFGSGTRLTVV.

This chain joins TRBV11-3 and TRBJ2-6; 7 positions agree with TRBD1. Germline V gene sequence: CDR1 SGHNT, CDR2 YENEEA. The CDR3 has 16 amino acids. With V trimmed by 5 bases and J by 0 bases, 4 bases remained unmatched. The CDR3 protein is CASSPGTASGANVLTF. The CDR3 region has the DNA TGTGCCAGCAGCCCCGGGACAGCCTCTGGGGCCAACGTCCTGACTTTC. Full variable domain (remainder filled in from reference TRBV11-3 and TRBJ2-6): EAGVVQSPRYKIIEKKQPVAFWCNPISGHNTLYWYLQNLGQGPELLIRYENEEAVDDSQLPKDRFSAERLKGVDSTLKIQPAELGDSAVYLCASSPGTASGANVLTFGAGSRLTVL.